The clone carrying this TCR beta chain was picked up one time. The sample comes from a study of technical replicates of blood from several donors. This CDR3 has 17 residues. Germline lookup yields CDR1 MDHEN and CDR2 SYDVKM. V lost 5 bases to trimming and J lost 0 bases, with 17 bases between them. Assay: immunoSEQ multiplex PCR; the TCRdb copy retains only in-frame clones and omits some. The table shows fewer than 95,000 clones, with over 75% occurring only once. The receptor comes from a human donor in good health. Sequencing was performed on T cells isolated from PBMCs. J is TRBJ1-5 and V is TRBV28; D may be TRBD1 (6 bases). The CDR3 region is CASSLRDKYVSNQPQHF. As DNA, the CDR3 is TGTGCCAGCAGTCTCCGGGACAAGTACGTTAGCAATCAGCCCCAGCATTTT.